These 25 T cell receptor beta chains were all obtained from the same sample, sequenced in a study of blood T cell repertoires in COVID-19. Method: immunoSEQ multiplex PCR; TCRdb's copy keeps in-frame clones and lacks some. Of some 190,000 clones listed, approximately 84% are singletons. The material sequenced was peripheral blood. The receptors come from an elderly woman with acute or convalescent COVID-19.

V is TRBV2 and J is TRBJ1-5, with D hard to call. Trimming pared 8 bases from V and 5 bases from J, leaving 13 bases between. CDR1 and CDR2 from the germline V gene are SNHLY and FYNNEI. The length of the CDR3 is 13 residues. CDR3 protein: CASGNQGDQPQHF. The CDR3 coding sequence is TGTGCCAGCGGAAACCAAGGAGATCAGCCCCAGCATTTT.

This chain connects TRBV7-2 to TRBJ1-1, with D perhaps matching TRBD1 (5 bases). With 2 bases removed from V and 0 bases from J, the gap between germline ends came to 16 bases. The V gene's germline CDR1 is SGHTA and CDR2 FQGNSA. CDR3 length equals 17 residues. The CDR3 loop is CASSLSFGAGMNTEAFF. Written as DNA, the CDR3 is TGTGCCAGCAGCTTAAGCTTCGGCGCAGGGATGAACACTGAAGCTTTCTTT.

This clone was recorded once. This chain links TRBV7-8 with TRBJ2-3; the D gene is possibly TRBD1 (5 bases). The CDR3 runs to 15 residues. Trimming pared 6 bases from V and 2 bases from J, leaving 15 bases between. Germline-derived CDR1 and CDR2 are SGHVS and FQNEAQ. The CDR3 DNA sequence: TGTGCCAGCAGTTTGGGCAGGGTCGCCACAGATACGCAGTATTTT. Translating it yields CASSLGRVATDTQYF. Looking up the rest from reference TRBV7-8 and TRBJ2-3 gives the full variable domain: GAGVSQSPRYKVAKRGQDVALRCDPISGHVSLFWYQQALGQGPEFLTYFQNEAQLDKSGLPSDRFFAERPEGSVSTLKIQRTQQEDSAVYLCASSLGRVATDTQYFGPGTRLTVL.

CDR3 region: CASSGYSGLIVDTQYF. CDR3 in DNA: TGTGCCAGCAGCGGCTACTCTGGGCTTATCGTAGATACGCAGTATTTT. This sequence joins TRBV7-2 and TRBJ2-3, with D unclear. Trimming took off 5 bases at V and 5 bases at J, with 20 bases between the two ends. Germline CDR1 SGHTA, CDR2 FQGNSA. This CDR3 is built from 16 residues.

This clone was counted only a few times. The gene calls are TRBV5-4 and TRBJ2-7, with D perhaps being TRBD1 or TRBD2 (7 bases each). The CDR3 length is 14 residues. V was cut by 9 bases and J by 4 bases, with 20 bases left in between. The V gene's germline CDR1 is SGHNT and CDR2 YYREEE (reference sequence). CDR3 sequence reads: CANRGGAIRYEQYF. In DNA, the CDR3 is TGTGCCAACAGGGGAGGGGCTATCAGGTACGAGCAGTACTTC.

This chain connects TRBV28 to TRBJ2-7; TRBD1 matches 12 bases. This CDR3 comprises 15 residues. V trimming: 6 bases; J trimming: 7 bases; junction bases outside the gene matches: 10. Germline lookup yields CDR1 MDHEN and CDR2 SYDVKM. CDR3 in DNA: TGTGCCAGCAGATCGGGACAGGGGGCTTTTGGGGAGCAGTACTTC. Translation gives CASRSGQGAFGEQYF.

The gene calls are TRBV4-1 and TRBJ2-2, with 9 bases matching TRBD2. This CDR3 has 17 amino acids. The germline V gene has CDR1 MGHRA and CDR2 YSYEKL. With 3 bases clipped from V and 5 bases from J, the junction kept 10 bases outside the gene matches. CDR3 coding DNA: TGCGCCAGCAGCCACATTGGCGGGAGGGCCTTGACCGGGGAGCTGTTTTTT. Translated, it gives CASSHIGGRALTGELFF.

This clone was seen more than once but under ten times. J is TRBJ2-1 and V is TRBV5-4; 15 bases map to TRBD2. Germline CDR1 reads SGHNT; CDR2 reads YYREEE (reference sequence). V shed 4 bases and J 9 bases; nucleotides not matched to a gene: 14. This CDR3 has 18 amino acids. CDR3 bases: TGTGCCAGCAGCAATACTTGGACTAGCGGGAGGGTGGGCAGTGAGCAGTTCTTC. Amino acids: CASSNTWTSGRVGSEQFF.

V gene TRBV18 combines with J gene TRBJ1-1; TRBD1 might be the D (5 bases). This CDR3 has 18 residues. V was shortened by 4 bases and J by 6 bases, with 27 bases between the two germline ends. Germline CDR1 reads KGHSH; CDR2 reads LQKENI. The CDR3 sequence is CASSQAASGGSSHAEAFF. CDR3 nucleotides: TGTGCCAGCTCACAGGCGGCATCGGGGGGGTCTTCCCACGCTGAAGCTTTCTTT.

CDR3 sequence (DNA): TGTGCCAATGGGACCGCGGGGCGGTACTTC. Its translation is CANGTAGRYF. The gene calls are TRBV5-6 and TRBJ2-7; D is perhaps TRBD2 (6 bases). The germline V gene has CDR1 SGHDT and CDR2 YYEEEE. Trimming removed 9 bases at V and 12 bases at J, with 16 bases between. The CDR3 runs to 10 residues.

The V call is TRBV7-8, the J call TRBJ2-5, with 8 nucleotides matching TRBD2. Germline CDR1 SGHVS, CDR2 FQNEAQ. This CDR3 comprises 18 residues. The J segment lost 5 bases and the V segment lost 6 bases, leaving 20 bases of the junction unmatched. The CDR3 region is CASSFRFVAGPGRETQYF. In nucleotides, the CDR3 is TGTGCCAGCAGTTTTAGATTTGTAGCGGGGCCCGGGAGGGAGACCCAGTACTTC.

The chain couples TRBV12-5 to TRBJ1-4; D remains ambiguous. V was clipped by 1 base and J by 0 bases, with 9 bases between them. The CDR3 sequence is 16 residues long. CDR1 is LGHNT, CDR2 FRNRAP, per germline. As DNA, the CDR3 is TGTGCTAGTGGTTTGGGAGAATCTGCAACTAATGAAAAACTGTTTTTT. This gives the protein CASGLGESATNEKLFF.

The V gene is TRBV11-2, the J gene TRBJ1-4, with 8 nucleotides matching TRBD1. Per germline, CDR1 SGHAT and CDR2 FQNNGV. Trimming at V came to 5 bases and at J to 3 bases, leaving 11 bases not matched to a gene. This CDR3 is built from 17 residues. This CDR3 is CASSPRTGRLPNEKLFF. DNA for the CDR3: TGTGCCAGCAGCCCACGGACAGGGAGGCTGCCTAATGAAAAACTGTTTTTT.

The chain couples TRBV18 to TRBJ2-5, with D perhaps matching TRBD2 (6 bases). The CDR3 contains 14 residues. Trimming cost V 2 bases and J 5 bases, with 12 bases left between them. Germline lookup yields CDR1 KGHSH and CDR2 LQKENI. The chain's CDR3 is CASSPIGSGETQYF. CDR3 nucleotide sequence: TGTGCCAGCTCACCAATCGGGAGCGGTGAGACCCAGTACTTC. Complete variable domain (other parts from reference TRBV18 and TRBJ2-5): NAGVMQNPRHLVRRRGQEARLRCSPMKGHSHVYWYRQLPEEGLKFMVYLQKENIIDESGMPKERFSAEFPKEGPSILRIQQVVRGDSAAYFCASSPIGSGETQYFGPGTRLLVL.

This chain uses TRBV9 with TRBJ2-7; 7 bases fit TRBD2. Trimming cost V 1 base and J 7 bases; bases outside gene matches: 17. This CDR3 has 17 residues. Germline lookup yields CDR1 SGDLS and CDR2 YYNGEE. The CDR3 nucleotides are TGTGCCAGCAGCGTATCTCCTAGGACTGGCGGGGAGGGGGAGCAGTACTTC. Residues: CASSVSPRTGGEGEQYF. Combining the CDR3 with reference TRBV9 and TRBJ2-7 gives the whole variable domain DSGVTQTPKHLITATGQRVTLRCSPRSGDLSVYWYQQSLDQGLQFLIQYYNGEERAKGNILERFSAQQFPDLHSELNLSSLELGDSALYFCASSVSPRTGGEGEQYFGPGTRLTVT.

This chain uses TRBV27 with TRBJ1-1; no definite D call. Trimming stripped 6 bases from V and 1 base from J, with 15 bases between. The CDR3 contains 15 residues. Per germline, CDR1 MNHEY and CDR2 SMNVEV (reference sequence). The CDR3: CASRSNGGSNTEAFF. In nucleotides, the CDR3 is TGTGCCAGCAGGAGTAATGGAGGCTCGAACACTGAAGCTTTCTTT.

The chain recombines TRBV7-8 with TRBJ1-1; D gene ambiguous. V was trimmed by 5 bases and J by 0 bases, leaving 10 bases between them. This CDR3 region has 14 residues. Germline assignment: CDR1 SGHVS and CDR2 FQNEAQ. CDR3 sequence: CASSPTRVNTEAFF. Written as DNA, the CDR3 is TGTGCCAGCAGCCCAACGAGGGTGAACACTGAAGCTTTCTTT.

This sequence joins TRBV18 and TRBJ2-1; D is ambiguous. V lost 4 bases and J lost 5, with 12 bases in between. The germline gives CDR1 KGHSH, CDR2 LQKENI. The CDR3 sequence is 14 residues long. The CDR3 region is CASSRSVINNEQFF. The CDR3 nucleotides read TGTGCCAGCTCACGGTCAGTCATTAACAATGAGCAGTTCTTC.

The chain is built from TRBV4-3 and TRBJ1-1; D perhaps matches TRBD1 (6 bases). Trimming removed 5 bases at V and 4 bases at J, with 17 bases between. This CDR3 region has 15 residues. Germline CDR1 LGHNA, CDR2 YSLEER. CDR3 residues: CASSGYYREGTEAFF. The CDR3 DNA is TGCGCCAGCAGCGGGTACTACAGGGAGGGCACTGAAGCTTTCTTT.

The chain employs TRBV10-2 and TRBJ1-4; 7 positions match TRBD1. The CDR3 runs 14 residues. Germline CDR1 WSHSY, CDR2 SAAADI. Trimming cost V 4 bases and J 7 bases; bases outside gene matches: 6. This CDR3 reads CASSARGRGEKLFF. CDR3 sequence (DNA): TGCGCCAGCAGTGCTAGGGGGCGCGGTGAAAAACTGTTTTTT.

This chain uses TRBV11-2 with TRBJ1-2; D gene ambiguous. V was pared by 4 bases and J by 3 bases, with 15 bases between. The length of the CDR3 is 15 residues. CDR1 is SGHAT, CDR2 FQNNGV, per germline. The CDR3 protein is CASSSQMPGDYGYTF. The DNA of the CDR3 is TGTGCCAGCAGCTCCCAGATGCCTGGTGACTATGGCTACACCTTC.

This clone was observed a single time. V is TRBV12-3 or TRBV12-4 and J is TRBJ2-5; unclear D gene. Trimming cost V 6 bases and J 5 bases, with 10 bases left between them. This CDR3 is 12 amino acids long. CDR3 region: CASSPTRETQYF. DNA for the CDR3: TGTGCCAGCAGCCCTACGCGTGAGACCCAGTACTTC.

A single count supports this clone. V usage is TRBV12-3 or TRBV12-4 and J usage is TRBJ2-3; tentatively, D is TRBD1 (6 bases). The ends were cut back, 10 bases at V and 2 bases at J, with 13 bases in the middle. This CDR3 contains 13 residues. DNA of the CDR3: TGTGCCATCCGACAGGCCTCCACAGATACGCAGTATTTT. Translating gives CAIRQASTDTQYF.

The chain employs TRBV29-1 and TRBJ2-3; TRBD2 matches at 7 bases. The CDR3 consists of 12 residues. The V and J ends lost 6 bases and 6 bases, in that order; junction bases with no gene match: 6. Germline lookup yields CDR1 SQVTM and CDR2 ANQGSEA. CDR3 in DNA: TGCAGCGTGGCTCGGGGGGACGATACGCAGTATTTT. This gives the protein CSVARGDDTQYF.

The V gene is TRBV4-3, the J gene TRBJ2-1; 8 bases map to TRBD2. The ends lost 4 bases at V and 4 bases at J; junction bases unmatched: 6. The germline V gene has CDR1 LGHNA and CDR2 YSLEER. CDR3 size: 15 residues. The CDR3 nucleotides are TGCGCCAGCAGCCGACTTAGCGGGACATACAATGAGCAGTTCTTC. Its translation: CASSRLSGTYNEQFF.